Below are 21 T cell receptor beta chains sequenced from a single sample in a study of breast tumors, draining lymph nodes, adjacent tissues. One entry per CDR3 protein, called by TCRdb with MiXCR from the multiplex PCR reads. This table has about 31,000 distinct CDR3 sequences, 60% to 70% appearing once. The sample was breast tumor tissue. All receptors derive from a female donor with breast cancer. Some clones in this sample may be carry-over from other donors' samples.

The genes are TRBV2 and TRBJ1-6, with 11 bases aligning to TRBD1. Germline V gene sequence: CDR1 SNHLY, CDR2 FYNNEI. V shed 6 bases, J shed 10 bases, and the junction held 5 bases outside the gene matches. This CDR3 has 14 residues. Here the CDR3 reads CASRRTGGKSPLHF. The DNA for the CDR3 is TGTGCCAGCAGACGGACAGGGGGCAAGTCACCCCTCCACTTT.

This chain connects TRBV24-1 to TRBJ2-5, with 7 bases aligning to TRBD2. The ends lost 3 bases at V and 4 bases at J; junction bases unmatched: 10. The CDR3 covers 16 residues. Germline CDR1 is KGHDR and CDR2 is SFDVKD. The CDR3 nucleotides are TGTGCCACCAGTGATCTACGGGGAGGGGCTCTAGAGACCCAGTACTTC. The encoded protein is CATSDLRGGALETQYF.

The chain combines TRBV20-1 with TRBJ2-3; possibly TRBD2 for D (6 bases). V was shortened by 3 bases and J by 3 bases, with 16 bases between the two germline ends. This CDR3 region has 15 residues. Germline CDR1 and CDR2: DFQATT and SNEGSKA (reference sequence). The CDR3 region has the DNA TGCAGTGCTAGTTCGGGACTGGATCCGACAGATACGCAGTATTTT. It is translated as CSASSGLDPTDTQYF.

The chain is built from TRBV7-9 and TRBJ2-1; D is ambiguous. There are 13 residues in the CDR3. CDR1 and CDR2 (germline): SEHNR, FQNEAQ (reference sequence). V was cut by 0 bases and J by 12 bases, with 12 bases left in between. Here the CDR3 reads CASSLALVSVQFF. DNA for the CDR3: TGTGCCAGCAGCTTAGCGCTAGTTAGTGTGCAGTTCTTC.

The rearrangement links TRBV19 to TRBJ2-3; TRBD1 might be the D (5 bases). V was cut by 7 bases and J by 4 bases, with 6 bases left in between. This CDR3 spans 11 amino acids. Germline V gives CDR1 LNHDA, CDR2 SQIVND (reference sequence). The CDR3 coding sequence is TGTGCCAGTACGACAGCAGATACGCAGTATTTT. Translating it yields CASTTADTQYF.

The V gene is TRBV24-1, the J gene TRBJ2-3; the match to TRBD1 covers 8 bases. The V gene's germline CDR1 is KGHDR and CDR2 SFDVKD. The CDR3 covers 16 residues. The ends lost 4 bases at V and 3 bases at J; junction bases unmatched: 8. The CDR3 DNA reads as TGTGCCACCAGTGACCCGACAGGGGAAAGTACAGATACGCAGTATTTT. Its translation: CATSDPTGESTDTQYF.

A remark on this clonotype: Without the conserved terminal phenylalanine or tryptophan, this CDR3 likely stems from a read error. The rearrangement uses TRBV5-1 and TRBJ2-5; D unclear. CDR1 and CDR2 from the germline V gene are SGHRS and YFSETQ. This CDR3 region has 13 residues. CDR3 sequence (DNA): TGCGTCAGCAGCTTGCGTCAGGAAGAGACCCAGTACTGC. Its protein product is CVSSLRQEETQYC.

J is TRBJ2-7 and V is TRBV5-4, with unresolved D. This CDR3 comprises 13 residues. The germline CDR1 and CDR2 sequences are SGHNT and YYREEE (reference sequence). V was shortened by 4 bases and J by 4 bases, with 12 bases between the two germline ends. The CDR3 loop is CASSLLTDYEQYF. The CDR3 DNA is TGTGCCAGCAGCCTCCTGACGGATTACGAGCAGTACTTC.

This clonotype was detected ten times or more. Possible read error: a much larger clone is one base away. In nucleotides, the CDR3 is TGTGCCAGCCGGCACAGGGCGGACGACACCTATCAGCCCCAGCATTTT. It translates to CASRHRADDTYQPQHF. The chain combines TRBV6-6 with TRBJ1-5; a possible D gene is TRBD1 (6 bases). Trimming removed 8 bases from V and 5 bases from J, with 22 bases in between. Germline values: CDR1 MNHNY, CDR2 SVGAGI (reference sequence). CDR3 length equals 16 residues.

Many counts were recorded for this clonotype. The chain couples TRBV9 to TRBJ1-5, with D maybe TRBD1 (5 bases). Trimming left V 4 bases short and J 4 bases short, with 15 bases between. The CDR3 runs to 15 residues. Germline loops: CDR1 SGDLS, CDR2 YYNGEE. CDR3: CASSPHVGENQPQHF. Here the CDR3 DNA reads TGTGCCAGCAGCCCTCATGTGGGGGAAAATCAGCCCCAGCATTTT.

This clonotype came up many times. This chain connects TRBV6-5 to TRBJ1-2; 7 bases fit TRBD1. The V gene end was trimmed by 2 bases and the J gene end by 7 bases; junction bases not matched to a gene: 7. The germline V gene encodes CDR1 MNHEY and CDR2 SVGAGI. The CDR3 is made up of 14 amino acids. CDR3 DNA sequence: TGTGCCAGCAGTTACACAGGGGCGGGAGGTGGCTACACCTTC. Translation gives CASSYTGAGGGYTF.

This clonotype was recorded once. The rearrangement uses TRBV24-1 and TRBJ2-1, with TRBD2 matching 10 bases. The J segment lost 3 bases and the V segment lost 4 bases, leaving 5 bases of the junction unmatched. The CDR3 length is 16 residues. The germline gives CDR1 KGHDR, CDR2 SFDVKD. For the CDR3, the DNA is TGTGCCACCAGTGACAACGAGCGGGGGGGCTACAATGAGCAGTTCTTC. As protein: CATSDNERGGYNEQFF.

The chain uses TRBV5-1 and TRBJ2-1; D is undetermined. This CDR3 is 14 amino acids long. Between the trimmed V and J ends, which lost 0 bases and 6 bases, there was a span of 10 bases. The germline gives CDR1 SGHRS, CDR2 YFSETQ. Written as DNA, the CDR3 is TGCGCCAGCAGCTTGGACACCCGAAGCAATGAGCAGTTCTTC. This sequence encodes CASSLDTRSNEQFF. The full variable domain, completed using reference TRBV5-1 and TRBJ2-1, is KAGVTQTPRYLIKTRGQQVTLSCSPISGHRSVSWYQQTPGQGLQFLFEYFSETQRNKGNFPGRFSGRQFSNSRSEMNVSTLELGDSALYLCASSLDTRSNEQFFGPGTRLTVL.

V usage is TRBV19 and J usage is TRBJ1-2; D not resolved. The V gene's germline CDR1 is LNHDA and CDR2 SQIVND (reference sequence). V gave up 6 bases and J gave up 0 bases, with 8 bases separating them. The CDR3 covers 13 residues. CDR3 loop: CASRKGSNYGYTF. For the CDR3, the DNA is TGTGCCAGTAGAAAGGGTTCTAACTATGGCTACACCTTC.

This chain joins TRBV12-3 or TRBV12-4 and TRBJ2-2; no clear D. V was shortened by 6 bases and J by 5 bases, with 16 bases between the two germline ends. The CDR3 extends over 15 amino acids. CDR3 region: CASSRYRISTGELFF. The CDR3 DNA sequence: TGTGCCAGCAGCCGCTACCGGATCTCGACCGGGGAGCTGTTTTTT.

This rearrangement joins TRBV19 to TRBJ1-4; 7 bases are a match to TRBD1. The V gene end was trimmed by 7 bases and the J gene end by 0 bases; junction bases not matched to a gene: 11. Germline-derived CDR1 and CDR2 are LNHDA and SQIVND (reference sequence). This CDR3 contains 17 residues. The CDR3 DNA follows: TGTGCCAGTACGAACAGGGGAGGCAGAGCAACTAATGAAAAACTGTTTTTT. It encodes CASTNRGGRATNEKLFF.

This clonotype was counted a few times. The chain is built from TRBV7-3 and TRBJ2-1; D gene uncertain. The CDR3 is 13 amino acids. Looked up from germline, CDR1 is SGHTA and CDR2 is FQGTGA. The V and J ends lost 2 bases and 12 bases respectively, with 14 bases between them. The CDR3 spells CASSLEPRQPQFF. The CDR3 bases are TGTGCCAGCAGCTTAGAACCGAGACAACCGCAGTTCTTC.

The V gene is TRBV20-1, the J gene TRBJ1-2, with 7 bases fitting TRBD1. The CDR3 extends over 15 amino acids. Germline V CDR1 and CDR2: DFQATT, SNEGSKA (reference sequence). V lost 6 bases and J lost 5; bases outside the gene matches: 15. The CDR3 DNA sequence: TGCAGTGCCAGCTCACCCGGGACAGCGTCGTATGGCTACACCTTC. This gives the protein CSASSPGTASYGYTF.

This chain joins TRBV29-1 and TRBJ2-3; TRBD2 matches at 11 bases. This CDR3 is 18 amino acids long. Germline trimming cut 0 bases from V and 2 bases from J; bases unmatched to any gene: 10. Germline CDR1 reads SQVTM; CDR2 reads ANQGSEA. The DNA for the CDR3 is TGCAGCGTTGAAGATCATAGGGCTAGCGGGGGGATCACAGATACGCAGTATTTT. The encoded protein is CSVEDHRASGGITDTQYF.

The V call is TRBV7-3, the J call TRBJ2-1, with 13 bases aligning to TRBD2. The CDR3 covers 18 residues. The V gene's germline CDR1 is SGHTA and CDR2 FQGTGA. V dropped 3 bases and J dropped 9; count of bases not matched to a gene: 14. CDR3 loop: CASSFRTSGSGTSREQFF. For the CDR3, the DNA is TGTGCCAGCAGCTTCCGGACTAGCGGGAGTGGAACGTCACGTGAGCAGTTCTTC.

Details on this clonotype: One end of the junction varies from germline; a read error may be responsible. The chain's CDR3 is CASSESVGSRNTGELFF. CDR3 nucleotides: TGTGCCAGCAGTGAATCGGTGGGGAGTCGGAACACCGGGGAGCTGTTTTTT. The J gene is TRBJ2-2, the V gene TRBV24-1; D is possibly TRBD2 (5 bases). Germline CDR1 and CDR2: KGHDR and SFDVKD. There are 17 residues in the CDR3.